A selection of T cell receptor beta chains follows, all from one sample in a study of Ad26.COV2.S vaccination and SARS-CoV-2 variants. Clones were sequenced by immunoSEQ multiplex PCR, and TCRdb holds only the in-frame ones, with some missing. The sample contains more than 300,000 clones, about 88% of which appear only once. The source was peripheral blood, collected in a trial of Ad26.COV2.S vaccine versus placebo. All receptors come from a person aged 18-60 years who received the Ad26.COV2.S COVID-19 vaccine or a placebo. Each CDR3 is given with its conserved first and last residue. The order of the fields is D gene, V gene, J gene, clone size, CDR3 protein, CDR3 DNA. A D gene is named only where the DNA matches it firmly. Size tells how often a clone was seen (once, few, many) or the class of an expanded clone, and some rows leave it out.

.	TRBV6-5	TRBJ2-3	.	CASTGSGTDTQYF	TGTGCCAGCACCGGAAGTGGCACAGATACGCAGTATTTT
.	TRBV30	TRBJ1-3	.	CASPTEGGNTIYF	TGTGCCTCCCCGACAGAAGGTGGAAACACCATATATTTT
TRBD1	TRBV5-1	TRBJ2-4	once	CASSLGGQANIQYF	TGCGCCAGCAGCTTGGGGGGACAGGCAAACATTCAGTACTTC
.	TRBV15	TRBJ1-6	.	CATSRDPPGHKNSPLHF	TGTGCCACCAGCAGAGACCCACCGGGACACAAAAATTCACCCCTCCACTTT
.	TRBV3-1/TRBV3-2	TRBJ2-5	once	CASGGEETQYF	TGTGCCAGTGGGGGAGAGGAGACCCAGTACTTC
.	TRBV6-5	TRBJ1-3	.	CAASREESSGNTIYF	TGTGCCGCGTCCCGGGAGGAGAGCTCTGGAAACACCATATATTTT
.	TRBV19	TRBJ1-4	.	CASSRDATNEKLFF	TGTGCCAGTAGCCGAGATGCAACTAATGAAAAACTGTTTTTT
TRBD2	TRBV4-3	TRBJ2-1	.	CASSQEGTSGPNEQFF	TGCGCCAGCAGCCAAGAGGGGACTAGCGGACCGAATGAGCAGTTCTTC
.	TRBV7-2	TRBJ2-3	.	CASSLHGTSTDTQYF	TGTGCCAGCAGCTTACACGGGACTAGCACAGATACGCAGTATTTT
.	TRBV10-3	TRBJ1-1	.	CAISESAANTEAFF	TGTGCCATCAGTGAGTCGGCGGCGAACACTGAAGCTTTCTTT
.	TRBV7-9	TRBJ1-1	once	CASSRTGSGTEAFF	TGTGCCAGCAGCAGAACAGGGAGTGGCACTGAAGCTTTCTTT
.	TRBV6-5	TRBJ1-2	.	CASSYHMTESGYTF	TGTGCCAGCAGTTACCACATGACAGAATCTGGCTACACCTTC
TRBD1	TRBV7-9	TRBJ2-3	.	CASSSRQGRTDTQYF	TGTGCCAGCAGCTCGCGACAGGGCCGCACAGATACGCAGTATTTT
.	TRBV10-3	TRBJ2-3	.	CAISPGTLYTDTQYF	TGTGCCATCAGTCCCGGGACTTTGTACACAGATACGCAGTATTTT
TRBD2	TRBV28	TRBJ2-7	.	CASMGGTYSSYEQYF	TGTGCCAGCATGGGGGGGACGTACAGCTCCTACGAGCAGTACTTC
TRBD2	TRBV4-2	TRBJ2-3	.	CASSQDGLAGSPTDTQYF	TGTGCCAGCAGCCAAGATGGGCTAGCGGGGAGCCCCACAGATACGCAGTATTTT
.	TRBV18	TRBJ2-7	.	CASSQGIDYEQYF	TGTGCCAGCTCACAGGGGATTGACTACGAGCAGTACTTC
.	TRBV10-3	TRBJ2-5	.	CAISEPGNDVETQYF	TGTGCCATCAGTGAGCCGGGGAATGACGTGGAGACCCAGTACTTC
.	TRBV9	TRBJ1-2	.	CASSVEGLEGPYGYTF	TGTGCCAGCAGCGTAGAAGGCCTCGAGGGACCCTATGGCTACACCTTC
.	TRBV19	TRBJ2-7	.	CASSIASGDTRPYEQYF	TGTGCCAGTAGTATAGCCTCCGGGGACACTCGTCCCTACGAGCAGTACTTC
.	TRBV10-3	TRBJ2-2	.	CAISSGSKGRIHTGELFF	TGTGCCATCAGCAGTGGGTCTAAGGGACGAATTCACACCGGGGAGCTGTTTTTT
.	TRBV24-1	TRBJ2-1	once	CATSDRDNPAGEQFF	TGTGCCACCAGTGATCGGGACAACCCGGCGGGTGAGCAGTTCTTC
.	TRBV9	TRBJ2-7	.	CASSPRAGASTYEQYF	TGTGCCAGCAGCCCCCGGGCAGGGGCATCTACCTACGAGCAGTACTTC
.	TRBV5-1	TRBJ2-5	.	CASSPGGPETQYF	TGCGCCAGCAGCCCCGGGGGTCCAGAGACCCAGTACTTC
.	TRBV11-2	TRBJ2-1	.	CASSLDPPLGLYIGEQFF	TGTGCCAGCAGCTTAGACCCCCCCTTAGGTCTCTACATAGGTGAGCAGTTCTTC
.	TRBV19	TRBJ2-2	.	CASTPSVGTGTGELFF	TGTGCCAGTACTCCCAGCGTTGGAACTGGGACCGGGGAGCTGTTTTTT
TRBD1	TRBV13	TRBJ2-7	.	CASSLGGGQFLYEQYF	TGTGCCAGCAGCTTAGGTGGGGGACAGTTCCTCTACGAGCAGTACTTC